The 23 T cell receptor beta chains presented below share a single source sample, sequenced in a study of blood T cell repertoires in COVID-19. TCRdb's copy holds only in-frame clones and misses some; the assay was immunoSEQ multiplex PCR. The sample has around 79,000 clones, less than 90% seen once. The sequencing sample was made of peripheral blood. All receptors derive from a human donor in a cohort sampled during active COVID-19.

The chain employs TRBV18 and TRBJ2-5; 9 nucleotides agree with TRBD1. Trimming removed 0 bases from V and 4 bases from J; junction bases left unmatched: 3. The CDR3 runs 15 residues. Germline assignment: CDR1 KGHSH and CDR2 LQKENI. CDR3 loop: CASSPPGTGRETQYF. CDR3 bases: TGTGCCAGCTCACCACCCGGGACAGGGAGAGAGACCCAGTACTTC.

This sequence joins TRBV5-6 and TRBJ1-5; D possibly corresponds to TRBD1 (6 bases). The CDR3 loop spans 14 amino acids. From germline, CDR1 is SGHDT and CDR2 YYEEEE. V was trimmed by 1 base and J by 5 bases, leaving 10 bases between them. Written as DNA, the CDR3 is TGTGCCAGCAGCTTGTGGGGGCCGCATCAGCCCCAGCATTTT. Encoded protein: CASSLWGPHQPQHF. The full variable domain, its missing parts supplied by reference TRBV5-6 and TRBJ1-5, is DAGVTQSPTHLIKTRGQQVTLRCSPKSGHDTVSWYQQALGQGPQFIFQYYEEEERQRGNFPDRFSGHQFPNYSSELNVNALLLGDSALYLCASSLWGPHQPQHFGDGTRLSIL.

The chain carries TRBV5-1 and TRBJ2-3, with TRBD2 matching 14 bases. The ends lost 4 bases at V and 3 bases at J; junction bases unmatched: 4. CDR3 length: 16 residues. Looked up from germline, CDR1 is SGHRS and CDR2 is YFSETQ. The CDR3 here is CASSQRLAGGTDTQYF. CDR3 in DNA: TGCGCCAGCAGCCAAAGACTAGCGGGGGGGACAGATACGCAGTATTTT.

As for this clone: A read error may produce the germline difference seen at one junction end. The chain has TRBV7-7 and TRBJ2-3, with TRBD2 matching over 10 bases. There are 15 residues in the CDR3. Per germline, CDR1 SSHAT and CDR2 FNYEAQ (reference sequence). The CDR3 protein is CASSPSGGALDTQYF. In DNA form, the CDR3 reads TGTGCTAGCAGCCCGAGCGGGGGGGCATTAGATACGCAGTATTTT.

The chain recombines TRBV9 with TRBJ2-1, with 9 bases aligning to TRBD2. V gave up 3 bases and J gave up 10 bases; unmatched junction bases: 5. This CDR3 contains 13 residues. CDR1 is SGDLS and CDR2 is YYNGEE in the germline V gene. The CDR3 sequence: CASSGLLAGEQFF. CDR3 in DNA: TGTGCCAGCAGCGGCCTTCTAGCGGGGGAGCAGTTCTTC.

This chain links TRBV19 with TRBJ2-7; D perhaps matches TRBD1 (5 bases). Trimming removed 6 bases from V and 0 bases from J, with 15 bases in between. This CDR3 is built from 15 residues. The germline V gene has CDR1 LNHDA and CDR2 SQIVND (reference sequence). As DNA, the CDR3 is TGTGCCAGTAGCAATACAGGCCCCGGCTCCTACGAGCAGTACTTC. Translating gives CASSNTGPGSYEQYF.

The rearrangement links TRBV28 to TRBJ2-2; a possible D gene is TRBD1 (6 bases). V lost 8 bases and J lost 3, with 10 bases in between. Per the germline V gene, CDR1 is MDHEN and CDR2 is SYDVKM. The CDR3 sequence is 13 residues long. The CDR3 region is CASDRRDTGELFF. The CDR3 DNA follows: TGTGCCAGCGACAGGCGGGACACCGGGGAGCTGTTTTTT.

V usage is TRBV5-5 and J usage is TRBJ2-7; 9 bases map to TRBD2. With 0 bases clipped from V and 1 base from J, the junction kept 2 bases outside the gene matches. CDR3 size: 15 residues. Germline-derived CDR1 and CDR2 are SGHKS and YYEKEE (reference sequence). CDR3 sequence (DNA): TGTGCCAGCAGCTTGGGGCGGGAGGGATCCTACGAGCAGTACTTC. It translates to CASSLGREGSYEQYF.

The V and J genes are TRBV2 and TRBJ1-2, with 7 bases fitting TRBD1. V was clipped by 6 bases and J by 4 bases; unmatched bases: 5. CDR3 length equals 13 residues. Germline CDR1 SNHLY, CDR2 FYNNEI. The CDR3 bases are TGTGCCAGCAGGGGACAGTACGTCTATGGCTACACCTTC. The encoded protein is CASRGQYVYGYTF.

The chain combines TRBV12-3 or TRBV12-4 with TRBJ2-1; D is perhaps TRBD2 (6 bases). Deletions cut 6 bases from V and 9 bases from J, with 15 bases between. The CDR3 has 13 amino acids. The CDR3 sequence is CASSGLWVGEQFF. The CDR3 coding sequence is TGTGCCAGCAGCGGACTATGGGTCGGTGAGCAGTTCTTC.

The gene calls are TRBV11-3 and TRBJ2-1; TRBD2 agrees at 7 bases. The junction had 9 bases not matched to a gene; V was cut back by 1 base and J by 9 bases. The germline V gene encodes CDR1 SGHNT and CDR2 YENEEA. The CDR3 sequence is 15 residues long. The CDR3 spells CASSLGGASGFEQFF. The CDR3 DNA reads TGTGCCAGCAGCTTAGGAGGGGCTAGCGGATTTGAGCAGTTCTTC. The variable domain in full, completed from reference TRBV11-3 and TRBJ2-1, reads EAGVVQSPRYKIIEKKQPVAFWCNPISGHNTLYWYLQNLGQGPELLIRYENEEAVDDSQLPKDRFSAERLKGVDSTLKIQPAELGDSAVYLCASSLGGASGFEQFFGPGTRLTVL.

The count of this clone is one. CDR3 DNA: TGTGCCAGCAGTTACTCGTGGTCGGGAAACTACGAGCAGTACTTC. Amino acid sequence: CASSYSWSGNYEQYF. This rearrangement joins TRBV6-5 to TRBJ2-7; possibly TRBD2 for D (5 bases). Germline CDR1 and CDR2: MNHEY and SVGAGI. Trimming stripped 0 bases from V and 3 bases from J, with 12 bases between. The CDR3 totals 15 residues.

This chain joins TRBV6-6 and TRBJ1-6, with 8 bases that match TRBD1. J lost 7 bases, V lost 6 bases, and 8 bases had no gene match. CDR1 and CDR2 from the germline V gene are MNHNY and SVGAGI (reference sequence). This CDR3 is 15 amino acids long. CDR3 region: CASSIQGGTNSPLHF. CDR3 DNA sequence: TGTGCCAGCAGCATACAGGGGGGGACAAATTCACCCCTCCACTTT.

The gene calls are TRBV11-3 and TRBJ1-1; TRBD1 matches 11 bases. CDR1 SGHNT and CDR2 YENEEA come from the germline V gene. The CDR3 runs 17 residues. V lost 1 base, J lost 4 bases, and 8 bases stayed unmatched. The CDR3 reads CASSLGNPGQGGTEAFF. CDR3 nucleotides: TGTGCCAGCAGCTTAGGAAACCCGGGACAGGGGGGCACTGAAGCTTTCTTT.

Only one count was recorded for this clone. The J gene is TRBJ2-6, the V gene TRBV7-6, with D maybe TRBD1 (6 bases). The CDR3 extends over 16 amino acids. Germline-derived CDR1 and CDR2 are SGHVS and FNYEAQ. Trimming stripped 5 bases from V and 0 bases from J, with 11 bases between. For the CDR3, the DNA is TGTGCCAGCAGCCCACAGGGATTCTCTGGGGCCAACGTCCTGACTTTC. It encodes CASSPQGFSGANVLTF. The complete variable domain, with remaining parts taken from reference TRBV7-6 and TRBJ2-6, reads GAGVSQSPRYKVTKRGQDVALRCDPISGHVSLYWYRQALGQGPEFLTYFNYEAQQDKSGLPNDRFSAERPEGSISTLTIQRTEQRDSAMYRCASSPQGFSGANVLTFGAGSRLTVL.

The CDR3 coding sequence is TGTGCCAGCAGCTTAGACGGGACAGGGGGCACTGAAGCTTTCTTT. The encoded protein is CASSLDGTGGTEAFF. The chain is built from TRBV7-9 and TRBJ1-1, with 11 bases matching TRBD1. CDR1 is SEHNR and CDR2 is FQNEAQ in the germline V gene (reference sequence). The CDR3 is 15 amino acids. V shed 1 base, J shed 4 bases, and the junction held 2 bases outside the gene matches. Filled out from reference TRBV7-9 and TRBJ1-1, the complete variable domain reads DTGVSQNPRHKITKRGQNVTFRCDPISEHNRLYWYRQTLGQGPEFLTYFQNEAQLEKSRLLSDRFSAERPKGSFSTLEIQRTEQGDSAMYLCASSLDGTGGTEAFFGQGTRLTVV.

The chain recombines TRBV12-3 or TRBV12-4 with TRBJ2-1; no definite D call. The ends were cut back, 6 bases at V and 6 bases at J, with 6 bases in the middle. CDR3 length: 11 residues. The CDR3 region is CASSWSNEQFF. The CDR3 DNA is TGTGCCAGCAGCTGGAGCAATGAGCAGTTCTTC.

This clone was recorded once. The chain carries TRBV25-1 and TRBJ2-7; 12 bases are a match to TRBD2. Losses at the gene ends were 4 bases for V and 0 bases for J; bases not matched to a gene: 7. Germline V gene data show CDR1 as MGHDK and CDR2 as SYGVNS. CDR3 size: 17 residues. CDR3 nucleotides: TGTGCCAGCAGTGCTGGGACTAGCGGGTTTAGCTCCTACGAGCAGTACTTC. This codes for CASSAGTSGFSSYEQYF.

This rearrangement joins TRBV6-5 to TRBJ1-2; TRBD1 aligns across 7 bases. J gave up 4 bases and V 8 bases, and 4 bases lay outside the gene matches. Germline CDR1 and CDR2: MNHEY and SVGAGI. This CDR3 has 12 amino acids. In DNA, the CDR3 is TGTGCCAGCCGGGACAGAACCTATGGCTACACCTTC. As protein: CASRDRTYGYTF.

The chain links TRBV7-2 to TRBJ1-5; possibly TRBD1 for D (6 bases). The CDR3 contains 14 residues. Germline loops: CDR1 SGHTA, CDR2 FQGNSA. Trimming took 1 base from V and 4 from J, leaving 8 bases between them. DNA of the CDR3: TGTGCCAGCAGCTTAGTAGGACAGAATCAGCCCCAGCATTTT. Its protein is CASSLVGQNQPQHF.

V gene TRBV27 combines with J gene TRBJ2-7; 9 bases align to TRBD2. CDR3 size: 15 residues. Germline loops: CDR1 MNHEY, CDR2 SMNVEV (reference sequence). V dropped 4 bases and J dropped 2; count of bases not matched to a gene: 6. The CDR3 is CASSYVAGDPYEQYF. The CDR3 DNA reads TGTGCCAGCAGTTACGTAGCGGGAGATCCCTACGAGCAGTACTTC.

The chain has TRBV19 and TRBJ1-4; a weak D match, TRBD1 (5 bases). The CDR3 is 14 amino acids. Germline CDR1 is LNHDA and CDR2 is SQIVND (reference sequence). V shed 3 bases and J shed 6 bases, with 11 bases lying between them. CDR3 loop: CASSISGGDEKLFF. The CDR3 nucleotides are TGTGCCAGTAGTATCTCCGGGGGTGATGAAAAACTGTTTTTT.

The chain has TRBV5-1 and TRBJ2-7; maybe TRBD2 (5 bases). The CDR3 is 14 amino acids. V was pared by 4 bases and J by 0 bases, with 11 bases between. Germline V CDR1 and CDR2: SGHRS, YFSETQ. This CDR3 is CASSPDEGSYEQYF. As DNA, the CDR3 is TGCGCCAGCAGCCCCGATGAGGGCTCCTACGAGCAGTACTTC.